This is a list of T cell receptor beta chains from one sample in a study of post-analysis software for immune sequencing data. Via MiXCR, TCRdb re-called the PCR reads, giving one row per CDR3 protein. The sample contains about 540,000 distinct CDR3 sequences, approximately 34% of which appear only once. The sample taken for sequencing was blood. The receptor set was obtained from a girl aged 2-17 years with multiple sclerosis. The CDR3 runs from the conserved cysteine through the conserved F or W. Each record gives: CDR3 DNA, CDR3 protein, V gene, D gene, J gene, clone size. The D gene is left open where the match is weak. Where a row states a size, it is once, few, many or the class of an expanded clone; other rows omit it.

DNA: TGTGCCAGCAGCTCAGGAGTGGGCAATCAGCCCCAGCATTTT
CDR3: CASSSGVGNQPQHF
V: TRBV7-6
D: -
J: TRBJ1-5
size: many

DNA: TGTGCCAGCAGTTTAGGCAGAAAAATTTACAATGAGCAGGTCTTC
CDR3: CASSLGRKIYNEQVF
V: TRBV12-3/TRBV12-4
D: -
J: TRBJ2-1
size: few

DNA: TGCAGTGCTAACCCCCCGGGGGTAAAGACCCAGTACTTC
CDR3: CSANPPGVKTQYF
V: TRBV20-1
D: -
J: TRBJ2-5
size: few

DNA: TGTGCCACCAGCAGTGTTAGGTTGGGGGGCTACACCTTC
CDR3: CATSSVRLGGYTF
V: TRBV15
D: -
J: TRBJ1-2
size: few

DNA: TGTGCCAGCAGTGGGACAGGGGCCACCACATATACGCAGTATTTT
CDR3: CASSGTGATTYTQYF
V: TRBV11-1
D: TRBD1
J: TRBJ2-3
size: few

DNA: TGTGCCAGCAGCGTCACGGGGCGGGGGGCGCAAAATCAGCCCCAGCATTTT
CDR3: CASSVTGRGAQNQPQHF
V: TRBV7-2
D: -
J: TRBJ1-5
size: few

DNA: TGTGCCAGCAGCTTAGGAAAAGCAGGGGGTGAGACCCAGTACTTC
CDR3: CASSLGKAGGETQYF
V: TRBV7-8
D: TRBD1
J: TRBJ2-5
size: -

DNA: TGTGCCAGCAGCATAATCGGGCAGCCCCAGCATTTT
CDR3: CASSIIGQPQHF
V: TRBV5-5
D: -
J: TRBJ1-5
size: few

DNA: TGCAGTGCTAGAGATCATGAGCAGGAATCTGGCTACACCTTC
CDR3: CSARDHEQESGYTF
V: TRBV20-1
D: -
J: TRBJ1-2
size: -

DNA: TGTGCCACCAGTGATTTGCGAAGCGGGAGCACAGATACGCAGTATTTT
CDR3: CATSDLRSGSTDTQYF
V: TRBV24-1
D: -
J: TRBJ2-3
size: many

DNA: TGCAGTGCCACCGATTCTAGCTTCTCCTACAATGAGCAGTTCTTC
CDR3: CSATDSSFSYNEQFF
V: TRBV20-1
D: -
J: TRBJ2-1
size: -

DNA: TGTGCCAGCAGCCAAATCGCAGATACGCAGTATTTT
CDR3: CASSQIADTQYF
V: TRBV14
D: -
J: TRBJ2-3
size: few

DNA: TGCAGTGCTAGGCTAAACCTAGCCAAAAACATTCAGTACTTC
CDR3: CSARLNLAKNIQYF
V: TRBV20-1
D: -
J: TRBJ2-4
size: few

DNA: TGTGCTAGTGGTTTGGTACGAGGCGGAAGGACAGGGAGTGGCTACACCTTC
CDR3: CASGLVRGGRTGSGYTF
V: TRBV12-5
D: TRBD1
J: TRBJ1-2
size: -

DNA: TGCGCCAGCAGCCCGATCCCGGGGGTAGGGCCCCTCCACTTT
CDR3: CASSPIPGVGPLHF
V: TRBV5-1
D: -
J: TRBJ1-6
size: -

DNA: TGTGCCAGCAACGAAGGGGGCAGGACAGATACGCAGTATTTT
CDR3: CASNEGGRTDTQYF
V: TRBV25-1
D: TRBD1
J: TRBJ2-3
size: -

DNA: TGTGCCAGCAGCCCAATATCTCTCCTCCATGAGCAGTTCTTC
CDR3: CASSPISLLHEQFF
V: TRBV11-2
D: -
J: TRBJ2-1
size: -

DNA: TGCGCCAGCAGCTTGGAAGGTTTGGGCGCCGGGGAGCTGTTTTTT
CDR3: CASSLEGLGAGELFF
V: TRBV5-1
D: -
J: TRBJ2-2
size: -

DNA: TGTGCCAGCAGTTACACAGGATTGAACGAAAAACTGTTTTTT
CDR3: CASSYTGLNEKLFF
V: TRBV6-6
D: -
J: TRBJ1-4
size: -

DNA: TGCGCCAGCAGCTTACAGGGGGAGAATGAAAAACTGTTTTTT
CDR3: CASSLQGENEKLFF
V: TRBV5-1
D: TRBD1
J: TRBJ1-4
size: many

DNA: TGTGCCAGCTCACCACCCATCGGGAGTATGGGAGCCCAGTACTTC
CDR3: CASSPPIGSMGAQYF
V: TRBV18
D: -
J: TRBJ2-5
size: few

DNA: TGTGCCAGCAGGACAGGATTGAGGGAGACCCAGTACTTC
CDR3: CASRTGLRETQYF
V: TRBV6-1
D: -
J: TRBJ2-5
size: many

DNA: TGCAGCGTTGTTAGTTATGGAATCTCGAACACTGAAGCTTTCTTT
CDR3: CSVVSYGISNTEAFF
V: TRBV29-1
D: -
J: TRBJ1-1
size: -

DNA: TGCGCCAGCAGGGGGGGGCCTCGAGGTCAACGGGACTCCTACGAGCAGTACTTC
CDR3: CASRGGPRGQRDSYEQYF
V: TRBV5-1
D: -
J: TRBJ2-7
size: -

DNA: TGTGCCAGCAGCCCTGATCTGGGACAGTATCATGAGCAGTTCTTC
CDR3: CASSPDLGQYHEQFF
V: TRBV7-8
D: TRBD1
J: TRBJ2-1
size: -

DNA: TGTGCCAGCAGTTTCGGGCCAACTAATGAAAAACTGTTTTTT
CDR3: CASSFGPTNEKLFF
V: TRBV28
D: -
J: TRBJ1-4
size: -

DNA: TGCAGTGCTAGGCAGACAGGAGAGGGCGAGCAGTACTTC
CDR3: CSARQTGEGEQYF
V: TRBV20-1
D: -
J: TRBJ2-7
size: -

DNA: TGCAGTGCCGGTTCGGCTAGCGGGGGGTTCCTCTCCTACAATGAGCAGTTCTTC
CDR3: CSAGSASGGFLSYNEQFF
V: TRBV20-1
D: TRBD2
J: TRBJ2-1
size: few

DNA: TGTGCCAGCAGTTTAATGGGGCAGAGCACTGAAGCTTTCTTT
CDR3: CASSLMGQSTEAFF
V: TRBV12-3/TRBV12-4
D: -
J: TRBJ1-1
size: -

DNA: TGTGCCAGCAACCCAAGAGAGTTCTCGTTAAGCTCCTACGAGCAGTACTTC
CDR3: CASNPREFSLSSYEQYF
V: TRBV3-1
D: -
J: TRBJ2-7
size: -

DNA: TGCGCCAGCAGCTTCCGAGACAGCGGTGCCGAGCAGTACTTC
CDR3: CASSFRDSGAEQYF
V: TRBV5-1
D: -
J: TRBJ2-7
size: -

DNA: TGTGCCAGCAGTTTGTGGGGGGCTGACACTGAAGCTTTCTTT
CDR3: CASSLWGADTEAFF
V: TRBV12-3/TRBV12-4
D: -
J: TRBJ1-1
size: few

DNA: TGTGCCAGCAGTAGACTAGGGACAGCCTACGAGCAGTACTTC
CDR3: CASSRLGTAYEQYF
V: TRBV6-5
D: -
J: TRBJ2-7
size: few

DNA: TGCAGTGCTAGAGATCCGGGGGCAGGGGAGACCCAGTACTTC
CDR3: CSARDPGAGETQYF
V: TRBV20-1
D: -
J: TRBJ2-5
size: many

DNA: TGCAGTGCTAGAGATGTCAGGTCAGGGGGGGGCATTCAGTACTTC
CDR3: CSARDVRSGGGIQYF
V: TRBV20-1
D: -
J: TRBJ2-4
size: -

DNA: TGTGCCAGCAGCTCTGACAGGGGATCGAGAGGCTACACCTTC
CDR3: CASSSDRGSRGYTF
V: TRBV5-5
D: TRBD1
J: TRBJ1-2
size: -

DNA: TGTGCCAGCAGCGGAAGGGACAACACAGATACGCAGTATTTT
CDR3: CASSGRDNTDTQYF
V: TRBV5-6
D: -
J: TRBJ2-3
size: once

DNA: TGTGCCAGCAGCTTAGGAAATAATTCACCCCTCCACTTT
CDR3: CASSLGNNSPLHF
V: TRBV7-9
D: -
J: TRBJ1-6
size: -

DNA: TGCGCCAGCAGCTCAATCCCCGGGTCCTACAATGAGCAGTTCTTC
CDR3: CASSSIPGSYNEQFF
V: TRBV5-1
D: -
J: TRBJ2-1
size: -

DNA: TGTGCCAGCAGCCGAGACAGGGCTCAATTCTATGGCTACACCTTC
CDR3: CASSRDRAQFYGYTF
V: TRBV7-2
D: TRBD1
J: TRBJ1-2
size: few

DNA: TGCAGTGCTAGTCAGGGGTGGGAAGAGACCCAGTACTTC
CDR3: CSASQGWEETQYF
V: TRBV20-1
D: -
J: TRBJ2-5
size: few

DNA: TGTGCCAGCAGCTCCCTCCACAATGAGCAGTTCTTC
CDR3: CASSSLHNEQFF
V: TRBV7-3
D: -
J: TRBJ2-1
size: many

DNA: TGTGCCAGCAGCTCTACTAGCGGGGGGGCCAAATACAATGAGCAGTTCTTC
CDR3: CASSSTSGGAKYNEQFF
V: TRBV7-9
D: TRBD2
J: TRBJ2-1
size: -

DNA: TGTGCCATCTCCTGGACTAGCGGGGGTTACAATGAGCAGTTCTTC
CDR3: CAISWTSGGYNEQFF
V: TRBV7-2
D: TRBD2
J: TRBJ2-1
size: -

DNA: TGTGCCAGCACCACAAGGTCGTTAGCGGGGGGCTCCTACGAGCAGTACTTC
CDR3: CASTTRSLAGGSYEQYF
V: TRBV12-3/TRBV12-4
D: TRBD2
J: TRBJ2-7
size: many

DNA: TGTGCCAGCAACTTGCGTGGGGTCGGCAGTGCAACTAATGAAAAACTGTTTTTT
CDR3: CASNLRGVGSATNEKLFF
V: TRBV5-5
D: -
J: TRBJ1-4
size: -

DNA: TGCAGTGCTCCCGGGACAGGGGGTTGGTATGGGGCCAACGTCCTGACTTTC
CDR3: CSAPGTGGWYGANVLTF
V: TRBV20-1
D: TRBD1
J: TRBJ2-6
size: few

DNA: TGTGCCAGCAGGGCCAGGGGCGGGAGCTCCTACAATGAGCAGTTCTTC
CDR3: CASRARGGSSYNEQFF
V: TRBV7-9
D: -
J: TRBJ2-1
size: few

DNA: TGTGCCAGCATCGGATTAGAGACCCAGTACTTC
CDR3: CASIGLETQYF
V: TRBV6-1
D: -
J: TRBJ2-5
size: few

DNA: TGCAGTGCTAGACCACCGGGACAGAAGTACAATGAGCAGTTCTTC
CDR3: CSARPPGQKYNEQFF
V: TRBV20-1
D: TRBD1
J: TRBJ2-1
size: few

DNA: TGTGCCAGCAGCGCCTCTGCGTCCAGGTCCACTGAAGTTTTCTTT
CDR3: CASSASASRSTEVFF
V: TRBV9
D: -
J: TRBJ1-1
size: -

DNA: TGCAGCGGGGGACAGTACCAAGAGACCCAGTACTTC
CDR3: CSGGQYQETQYF
V: TRBV29-1
D: TRBD1
J: TRBJ2-5
size: -

DNA: TGTGCCAGCAGCTTAGAGGCCGGTTATTATAGCAATCAGCCCCAGCATTTT
CDR3: CASSLEAGYYSNQPQHF
V: TRBV7-2
D: -
J: TRBJ1-5
size: -

DNA: TGCGCCAGCAGCTTGGTCGGCCAGGGCCGGGGCGGGGAGCTGTTTTTT
CDR3: CASSLVGQGRGGELFF
V: TRBV5-1
D: -
J: TRBJ2-2
size: -

DNA: TGTGCCAGCAGCCACAGGCTGGAGCCAGATACGCAGTATTTT
CDR3: CASSHRLEPDTQYF
V: TRBV6-5
D: -
J: TRBJ2-3
size: -